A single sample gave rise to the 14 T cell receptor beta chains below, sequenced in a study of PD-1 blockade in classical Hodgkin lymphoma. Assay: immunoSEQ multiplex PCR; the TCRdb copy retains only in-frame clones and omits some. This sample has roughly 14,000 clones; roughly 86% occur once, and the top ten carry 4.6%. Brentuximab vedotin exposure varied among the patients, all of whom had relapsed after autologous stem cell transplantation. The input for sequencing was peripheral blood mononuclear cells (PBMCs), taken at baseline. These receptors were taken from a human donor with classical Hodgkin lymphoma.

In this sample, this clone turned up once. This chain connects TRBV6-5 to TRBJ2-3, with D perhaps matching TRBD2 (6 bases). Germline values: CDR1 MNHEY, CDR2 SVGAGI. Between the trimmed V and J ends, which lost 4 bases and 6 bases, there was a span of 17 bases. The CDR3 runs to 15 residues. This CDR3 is CASSSGGILSDTQYF. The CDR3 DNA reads TGTGCCAGCAGTTCCGGCGGGATCTTATCGGATACGCAGTATTTT.

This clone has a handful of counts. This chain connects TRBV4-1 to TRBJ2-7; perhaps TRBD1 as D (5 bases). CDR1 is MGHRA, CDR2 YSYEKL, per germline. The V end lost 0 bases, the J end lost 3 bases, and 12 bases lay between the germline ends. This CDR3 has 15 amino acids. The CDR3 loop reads CASSQEQDPRYEQYF. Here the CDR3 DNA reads TGCGCCAGCAGCCAAGAACAGGACCCCCGCTACGAGCAGTACTTC.

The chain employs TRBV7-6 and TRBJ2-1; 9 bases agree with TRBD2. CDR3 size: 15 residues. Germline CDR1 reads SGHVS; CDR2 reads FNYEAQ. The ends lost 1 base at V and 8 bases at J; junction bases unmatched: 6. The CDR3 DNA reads TGTGCCAGCAGCTTAGGAGCGGGAGGTACCTATGAGCAGTTCTTC. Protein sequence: CASSLGAGGTYEQFF.

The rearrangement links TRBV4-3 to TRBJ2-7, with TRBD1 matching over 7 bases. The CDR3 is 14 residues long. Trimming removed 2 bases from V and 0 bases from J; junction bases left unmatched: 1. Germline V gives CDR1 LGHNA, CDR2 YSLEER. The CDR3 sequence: CASSQRDSSYEQYF. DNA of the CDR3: TGCGCCAGCAGCCAAAGGGACAGCTCCTACGAGCAGTACTTC.

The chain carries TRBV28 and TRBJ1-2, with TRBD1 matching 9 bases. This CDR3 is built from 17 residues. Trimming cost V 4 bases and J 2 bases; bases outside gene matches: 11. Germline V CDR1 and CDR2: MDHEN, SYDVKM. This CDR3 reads CASSSYRGLFKNYGYTF. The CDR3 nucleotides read TGTGCCAGCAGTTCCTACAGGGGGCTTTTCAAGAACTATGGCTACACCTTC.

CDR3 nucleotides: TGTGCCAGCAGTTTGGGGGGTTCTCGCAGCTCCTACGAGCAGTACTTC. Residues: CASSLGGSRSSYEQYF. The V gene is TRBV28, the J gene TRBJ2-7; tentatively, D is TRBD2 (6 bases). This CDR3 comprises 16 residues. Germline values: CDR1 MDHEN, CDR2 SYDVKM. Deletions cut 3 bases from V and 0 bases from J, with 15 bases between.

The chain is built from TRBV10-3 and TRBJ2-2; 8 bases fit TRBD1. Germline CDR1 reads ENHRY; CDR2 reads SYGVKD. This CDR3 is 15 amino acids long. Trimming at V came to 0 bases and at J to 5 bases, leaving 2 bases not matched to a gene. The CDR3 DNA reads TGTGCCATCAGTGAGTCGGACAGGGAAACCGGGGAGCTGTTTTTT. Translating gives CAISESDRETGELFF.

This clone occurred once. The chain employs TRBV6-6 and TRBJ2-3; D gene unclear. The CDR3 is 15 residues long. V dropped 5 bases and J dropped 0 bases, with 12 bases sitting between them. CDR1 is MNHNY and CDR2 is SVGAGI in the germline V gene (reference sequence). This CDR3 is CASSPRRTSTDTQYF. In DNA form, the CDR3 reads TGTGCCAGCAGTCCTCGGCGGACCAGCACAGATACGCAGTATTTT.

The CDR3 spells CASSQETGVDYGYTF. CDR3 nucleotide sequence: TGCGCCAGCAGCCAAGAGACAGGGGTTGACTATGGCTACACCTTC. The V call is TRBV4-1, the J call TRBJ1-2, with 8 bases aligning to TRBD1. This CDR3 contains 15 residues. V lost 0 bases and J lost 3; bases outside the gene matches: 3. Germline-derived CDR1 and CDR2 are MGHRA and YSYEKL.

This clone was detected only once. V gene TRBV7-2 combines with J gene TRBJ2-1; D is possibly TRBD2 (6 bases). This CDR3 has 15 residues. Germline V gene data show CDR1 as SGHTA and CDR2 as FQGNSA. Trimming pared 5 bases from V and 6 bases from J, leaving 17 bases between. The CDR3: CASSPGLGPFNEQFF. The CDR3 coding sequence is TGTGCCAGCAGCCCGGGACTGGGTCCTTTCAATGAGCAGTTCTTC. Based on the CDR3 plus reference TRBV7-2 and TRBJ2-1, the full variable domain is GAGVSQSPSNKVTEKGKDVELRCDPISGHTALYWYRQSLGQGLEFLIYFQGNSAPDKSGLPSDRFSAERTGGSVSTLTIQRTQQEDSAVYLCASSPGLGPFNEQFFGPGTRLTVL.

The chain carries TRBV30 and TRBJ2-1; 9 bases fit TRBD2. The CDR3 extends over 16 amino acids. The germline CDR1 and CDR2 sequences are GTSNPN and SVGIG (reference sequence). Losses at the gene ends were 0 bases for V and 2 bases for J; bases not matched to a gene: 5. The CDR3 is CAWSVRGGAAYNEQFF. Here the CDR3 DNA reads TGTGCCTGGAGTGTCCGCGGGGGGGCCGCCTACAATGAGCAGTTCTTC.

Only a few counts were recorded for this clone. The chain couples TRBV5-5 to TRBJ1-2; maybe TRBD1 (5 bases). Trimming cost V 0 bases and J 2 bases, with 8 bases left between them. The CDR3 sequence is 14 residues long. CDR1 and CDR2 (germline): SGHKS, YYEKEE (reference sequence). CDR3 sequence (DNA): TGTGCCAGCAGCTTGGACCAGGGAAACTATGGCTACACCTTC. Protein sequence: CASSLDQGNYGYTF.

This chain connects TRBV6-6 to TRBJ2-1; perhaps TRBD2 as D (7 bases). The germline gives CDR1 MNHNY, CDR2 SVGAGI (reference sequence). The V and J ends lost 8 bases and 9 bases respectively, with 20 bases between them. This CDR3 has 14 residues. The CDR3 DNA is TGTGCCAGCGCTGCCGGGGGGCGATTTAGTGAGCAGTTCTTC. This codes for CASAAGGRFSEQFF.

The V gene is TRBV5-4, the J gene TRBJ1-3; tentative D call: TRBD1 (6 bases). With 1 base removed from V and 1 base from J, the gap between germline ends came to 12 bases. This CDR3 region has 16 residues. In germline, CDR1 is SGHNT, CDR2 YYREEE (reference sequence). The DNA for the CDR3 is TGTGCCAGCAGCTTGAGAAGGGGGGGTTCTGGAAACACCATATATTTT. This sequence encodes CASSLRRGGSGNTIYF.